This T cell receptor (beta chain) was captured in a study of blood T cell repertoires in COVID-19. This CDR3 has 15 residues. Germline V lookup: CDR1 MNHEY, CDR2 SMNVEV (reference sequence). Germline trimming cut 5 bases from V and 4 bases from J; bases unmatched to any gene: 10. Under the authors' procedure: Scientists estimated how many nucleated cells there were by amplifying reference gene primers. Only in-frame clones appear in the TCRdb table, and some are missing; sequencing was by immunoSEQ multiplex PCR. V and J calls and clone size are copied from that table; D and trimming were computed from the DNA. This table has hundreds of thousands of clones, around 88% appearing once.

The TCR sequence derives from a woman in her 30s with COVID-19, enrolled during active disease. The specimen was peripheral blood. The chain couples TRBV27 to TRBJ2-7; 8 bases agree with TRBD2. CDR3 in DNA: TGTGCCAGCAGTCCCTACCTTAGCGGGATGTACGAGCAGTACGTC. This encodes CASSPYLSGMYEQYV.